The 27 T cell receptor beta chains below were found in one sample sequenced in a study of beta chain features in type 1 diabetes. cDNA synthesis used the whole RNA isolate, giving expressed TCRB sequences. The assay was immunoSEQ multiplex PCR, and TCRdb's table has in-frame clones only and misses some. The repertoire holds some 240,000 clones, 11% seen once, with 1% to 1.5% in the top ten. The sample was central memory CD4+ T cells from blood. The receptors were sampled from a man between 18 and 29 years old in good health.

This clone was found a few times. The gene calls are TRBV5-4 and TRBJ2-7, with D perhaps TRBD1 (5 bases). CDR3 length equals 13 residues. V was trimmed by 7 bases and J by 2 bases, leaving 13 bases between them. The V gene's germline CDR1 is SGHNT and CDR2 YYREEE (reference sequence). For the CDR3, the DNA is TGTGCCAGCGCACCCCAGGGCACCTACGAGCAGTACTTC. It specifies CASAPQGTYEQYF.

A note on this clone: Within the sample, other DNA sequences also encode this same CDR3. J is TRBJ2-5 and V is TRBV7-9; D is unresolved. Germline CDR1 is SEHNR and CDR2 is FQNEAQ (reference sequence). Trimming took off 2 bases at V and 4 bases at J, with 8 bases between the two ends. CDR3 length: 13 residues. CDR3 protein: CASSLNTGETQYF. The CDR3 nucleotides read TGTGCCAGCAGCTTAAACACCGGAGAGACCCAGTACTTC.

Worth noting for this clone: A single base separates this from a much larger clone, so it may be a read error. The chain joins TRBV7-3 to TRBJ2-1, with TRBD1 matching 12 bases. Trimming removed 2 bases from V and 6 bases from J; junction bases left unmatched: 2. The CDR3 runs 15 residues. CDR1 and CDR2 (germline): SGHTA, FQGTGA. The DNA of the CDR3 is TGTGCCAGCAGCTTAGGGACAGGGGGCCTCAATGAGCAGTTCTTC. Its translation is CASSLGTGGLNEQFF.

This clone was observed at least ten times. The chain joins TRBV6-1 to TRBJ1-5, with D hard to call. V was clipped by 2 bases and J by 1 base, with 18 bases between them. The germline V gene has CDR1 MNHNS and CDR2 SASEGT. The CDR3 consists of 18 residues. The CDR3 protein is CASSEFNDAGWSNQPQHF. For the CDR3, the DNA is TGTGCCAGCAGTGAATTCAATGATGCAGGCTGGAGCAATCAGCCCCAGCATTTT.

The rearrangement uses TRBV18 and TRBJ1-1; D not resolved. The CDR3 spans 13 residues. Trimming took 3 bases from V and 3 from J, leaving 8 bases between them. Germline loops: CDR1 KGHSH, CDR2 LQKENI. CDR3 nucleotide sequence: TGTGCCAGCTCACCGGACTGGGACACTGAAGCTTTCTTT. Translating gives CASSPDWDTEAFF.

The genes are TRBV7-2 and TRBJ2-6; either TRBD1 or TRBD2 may fit D (5 bases each). Germline CDR1 SGHTA, CDR2 FQGNSA. The CDR3 contains 14 residues. V was pared by 7 bases and J by 4 bases, with 11 bases between. CDR3 nucleotides: TGTGCCAGCACCTACGGGGCGGGGGCCAACGTCCTGACTTTC. Residues: CASTYGAGANVLTF.

This clone has at least ten counts. This chain links TRBV7-9 with TRBJ2-5, with D perhaps matching TRBD1 or TRBD2 (5 bases each). Germline lookup yields CDR1 SEHNR and CDR2 FQNEAQ (reference sequence). The V end was cut by 2 bases, the J end by 5 bases, with 9 bases between. This CDR3 comprises 13 residues. The CDR3 region is CASSLSGSETQYF. CDR3 sequence (DNA): TGTGCCAGCAGCTTATCAGGGAGCGAGACCCAGTACTTC. Drawing the rest from reference TRBV7-9 and TRBJ2-5, the complete variable domain is DTGVSQNPRHKITKRGQNVTFRCDPISEHNRLYWYRQTLGQGPEFLTYFQNEAQLEKSRLLSDRFSAERPKGSFSTLEIQRTEQGDSAMYLCASSLSGSETQYFGPGTRLLVL.

This clone was seen once. The chain carries TRBV7-9 and TRBJ2-5, with 9 nucleotides matching TRBD2. This CDR3 is built from 15 residues. V trimming: 5 bases; J trimming: 3 bases; junction bases outside the gene matches: 7. CDR1 and CDR2 (germline): SEHNR, FQNEAQ (reference sequence). The DNA of the CDR3 is TGTGCCAGCAGCCCCATAGCGGGAGAAGAAGAGACCCAGTACTTC. Its translation: CASSPIAGEEETQYF.

This clone came up a few times. The chain links TRBV18 to TRBJ2-1, with 9 bases aligning to TRBD2. This CDR3 is built from 15 residues. Trimming took 6 bases from V and 0 from J; bases not matched to a gene: 3. Germline lookup yields CDR1 KGHSH and CDR2 LQKENI. In DNA, the CDR3 is TGTGCCAGCTCGACGGGACTAGCCTCCTACAATGAGCAGTTCTTC. This codes for CASSTGLASYNEQFF.

V is TRBV28 and J is TRBJ1-2; D unclear. This CDR3 is 15 amino acids long. CDR1 MDHEN and CDR2 SYDVKM come from the germline V gene. V shed 4 bases and J shed 5 bases, with 17 bases lying between them. CDR3 nucleotides: TGTGCCAGCAGTTCCTGGAAGCCGGGCGGGTATGGCTACACCTTC. Amino acids: CASSSWKPGGYGYTF.

J is TRBJ2-1 and V is TRBV10-3, with TRBD2 matching 8 bases. From germline, CDR1 is ENHRY and CDR2 SYGVKD. The CDR3 loop spans 17 amino acids. With V trimmed by 0 bases and J by 1 base, 5 bases remained unmatched. CDR3 coding DNA: TGTGCCATCAGTGAGTCACTAGCGGCAACTTCCTACAATGAGCAGTTCTTC. Translating it yields CAISESLAATSYNEQFF.

The V and J genes are TRBV30 and TRBJ2-7; possibly TRBD2 for D (5 bases). The CDR3 extends over 12 amino acids. Looked up from germline, CDR1 is GTSNPN and CDR2 is SVGIG (reference sequence). V dropped 5 bases and J dropped 7 bases, with 15 bases sitting between them. This CDR3 reads CAWARGAREQYF. DNA of the CDR3: TGTGCCTGGGCCCGGGGAGCGAGGGAGCAGTACTTC.

In DNA, the CDR3 is TGCAGCGCCGACAGGGGGGGACAAGAGACCCAGTACTTC. Its protein is CSADRGGQETQYF. The chain carries TRBV29-1 and TRBJ2-5; 9 bases align to TRBD1. The CDR3 runs to 13 residues. Germline V lookup: CDR1 SQVTM, CDR2 ANQGSEA. V dropped 7 bases and J dropped 2; count of bases not matched to a gene: 5.

The J gene is TRBJ2-5, the V gene TRBV7-3; D is unclear. The CDR3 extends over 13 amino acids. V was pared by 5 bases and J by 4 bases, with 11 bases between. CDR1 and CDR2 from the germline V gene are SGHTA and FQGTGA. The CDR3 DNA reads as TGTGCCAGCAGCCGAACAGAAGGAGAGACCCAGTACTTC. Protein sequence: CASSRTEGETQYF.

This clone was counted many times. The chain has TRBV15 and TRBJ2-7; possible D gene TRBD1, 5 bases. This CDR3 comprises 14 residues. The V gene lost 0 bases and the J gene lost 5 bases, with 11 bases spanning the gap. Germline V gives CDR1 LNHNV, CDR2 YYDKDF (reference sequence). CDR3 residues: CATSRDGRADEQYF. Here the CDR3 DNA reads TGTGCCACCAGCAGAGACGGCAGGGCGGACGAGCAGTACTTC.

Sample share makes this clone large. This rearrangement joins TRBV15 to TRBJ2-3; the D gene is possibly TRBD1 (5 bases). CDR3 length: 13 residues. The germline CDR1 and CDR2 sequences are LNHNV and YYDKDF (reference sequence). V was shortened by 7 bases and J by 1 base, with 9 bases between the two germline ends. CDR3 in DNA: TGTGCCACCACCAGGGTGGGCACAGATACGCAGTATTTT. Translating gives CATTRVGTDTQYF. The entire variable domain, with the rest obtained from reference TRBV15 and TRBJ2-3, is as follows: DAMVIQNPRYQVTQFGKPVTLSCSQTLNHNVMYWYQQKSSQAPKLLFHYYDKDFNNEADTPDNFQSRRPNTSFCFLDIRSPGLGDTAMYLCATTRVGTDTQYFGPGTRLTVL.

This sequence joins TRBV6-5 and TRBJ2-3; D is uncertain. V shed 2 bases and J shed 4 bases, with 10 bases lying between them. Germline CDR1 reads MNHEY; CDR2 reads SVGAGI. This CDR3 is built from 14 residues. This CDR3 is CASSYLTASDTQYF. DNA for the CDR3: TGTGCCAGCAGTTACCTCACCGCCTCAGATACGCAGTATTTT.

This CDR3 reads CASSSLTSGSVYGGADTQYF. The CDR3 DNA reads as TGCGCCAGCAGCTCGCTGACTAGCGGGAGTGTTTACGGGGGGGCAGATACGCAGTATTTT. The V and J genes are TRBV5-1 and TRBJ2-3; 12 bases are shared with TRBD2. V shed 3 bases and J 4 bases; nucleotides not matched to a gene: 18. CDR1 SGHRS and CDR2 YFSETQ come from the germline V gene. This CDR3 spans 20 amino acids.

This clone came up a few times. The CDR3 loop is CASRSGPTEAFF. Written as DNA, the CDR3 is TGTGCCAGCAGGTCGGGGCCCACTGAAGCTTTCTTT. The gene calls are TRBV6-6 and TRBJ1-1; D is perhaps TRBD1 (5 bases). The V end was cut by 6 bases, the J end by 4 bases, with 9 bases between. The CDR3 has 12 residues. In germline, CDR1 is MNHNY, CDR2 SVGAGI (reference sequence).

V is TRBV6-4 and J is TRBJ2-1; 11 bases map to TRBD2. The junction had 4 bases not matched to a gene; V was cut back by 5 bases and J by 7 bases. This CDR3 spans 14 amino acids. CDR1 and CDR2 from the germline V gene are MRHNA and SNTAGT. CDR3 in DNA: TGTGCCAGCAGTCCGACTAGCGGGATGAATGAGCAGTTCTTC. Amino acid sequence: CASSPTSGMNEQFF.

The V and J genes are TRBV7-8 and TRBJ2-4, with 7 positions matching TRBD1. The CDR3 contains 17 residues. Germline V lookup: CDR1 SGHVS, CDR2 FQNEAQ. V was clipped by 3 bases and J by 3 bases; unmatched bases: 11. The CDR3 coding sequence is TGTGCCAGCAGCTTCGAAGTCCGGACAGGAGACAAAAACATTCAGTACTTC. It is translated as CASSFEVRTGDKNIQYF. Complete variable domain (other parts from reference TRBV7-8 and TRBJ2-4): GAGVSQSPRYKVAKRGQDVALRCDPISGHVSLFWYQQALGQGPEFLTYFQNEAQLDKSGLPSDRFFAERPEGSVSTLKIQRTQQEDSAVYLCASSFEVRTGDKNIQYFGAGTRLSVL.

A single count supports this clone. The chain couples TRBV5-1 to TRBJ1-5; 7 bases line up with TRBD1. The V gene's germline CDR1 is SGHRS and CDR2 YFSETQ. CDR3 size: 15 residues. The J segment lost 7 bases and the V segment lost 0 bases, leaving 7 bases of the junction unmatched. CDR3 sequence reads: CASSLAGQVGQPQHF. For the CDR3, the DNA is TGCGCCAGCAGCTTGGCCGGACAGGTCGGGCAGCCCCAGCATTTT.

The chain has TRBV5-6 and TRBJ2-7; D is unresolved. CDR1 is SGHDT and CDR2 is YYEEEE in the germline V gene. The CDR3 covers 14 residues. V gave up 2 bases and J gave up 0 bases, with 9 bases separating them. CDR3 region: CASSFPGNSYEQYF. The DNA of the CDR3 is TGTGCCAGCAGCTTTCCCGGAAACTCCTACGAGCAGTACTTC.

This clone came up a few times. The V call is TRBV30, the J call TRBJ2-5, with 11 nucleotides matching TRBD2. Unmatched junction bases numbered 9, after V lost 0 bases and J lost 3 bases. The CDR3 runs to 17 residues. Germline V gives CDR1 GTSNPN, CDR2 SVGIG (reference sequence). The CDR3 here is CAWSVRLAGGGKETQYF. The CDR3 DNA is TGTGCCTGGAGTGTGCGTCTAGCGGGAGGAGGAAAAGAGACCCAGTACTTC. Complete variable domain (other parts from reference TRBV30 and TRBJ2-5): SQTIHQWPATLVQPVGSPLSLECTVEGTSNPNLYWYRQAAGRGLQLLFYSVGIGQISSEVPQNLSASRPQDRQFILSSKKLLLSDSGFYLCAWSVRLAGGGKETQYFGPGTRLLVL.

This clone has ten or more counts. The rearrangement links TRBV4-3 to TRBJ2-1, with D possibly being TRBD1 (5 bases). Per the germline V gene, CDR1 is LGHNA and CDR2 is YSLEER. The CDR3 runs to 14 residues. V gave up 1 base and J gave up 5 bases, with 9 bases separating them. The CDR3 region is CASSQVKGDNEQFF. The DNA of the CDR3 is TGCGCCAGCAGCCAAGTGAAAGGGGACAATGAGCAGTTCTTC.

This clone was seen at least ten times. This sequence joins TRBV4-2 and TRBJ2-5; D not resolved. This CDR3 is 12 amino acids long. Deletions cut 2 bases from V and 5 bases from J, with 6 bases between. Germline V lookup: CDR1 LGHNA, CDR2 YNFKEQ. The CDR3 nucleotides are TGTGCCAGCAGCCAAAGTAGGGAGACCCAGTACTTC. Protein product: CASSQSRETQYF.

Only a few counts were recorded for this clone. CDR3 sequence reads: CSVGTRDTQYF. The CDR3 DNA follows: TGCAGCGTTGGGACCAGAGATACGCAGTATTTT. The genes are TRBV29-1 and TRBJ2-3; unclear D gene. Trimming stripped 4 bases from V and 5 bases from J, with 7 bases between. CDR3 length equals 11 residues. Germline V lookup: CDR1 SQVTM, CDR2 ANQGSEA.